This T cell receptor beta chain was identified during a study of patients and donors after allogeneic stem cell transplantation (dated by TCRdb to the early 2020s). Libraries came from RT-PCR. The instrument was a NextSeq 550. TCRdb trimmed the raw reads at Q25, called clones with MiXCR and kept productive beta chains. Every distinct CDR3 protein forms one entry, paired with its most common genes and DNA. The sample table contains 28,000 or so distinct CDR3 sequences; only one count was recorded for 6.8% of them. Clones ranked in the top ten supply around a third of the sample. About this clonotype itself: Which antigen it targets is not known. No per-base quality is available; no much larger clone lies one base away.

The clonotype comes from a human donor who was either an allogeneic HSCT recipient or a stem cell or donor lymphocyte infusion donor (not recorded which). It is not recorded whose cells these are; they may come from a transplant donor. The sample comprised blood, either unsorted or a sorted T cell fraction (not recorded which).

Here is the DNA: TGCAGTGCCCCGGGGGACAGGTCCTACGAGCAGTACTTC. It encodes CSAPGDRSYEQYF. The rearrangement combines TRBV20-1 with TRBJ2-7, with TRBD1 identical over 8 junction bases. Inclusive of the bounding cysteine and phenylalanine, the CDR3 is 13 residues long. Solely the CDR3 DNA is kept, with 39 bases framed from the first base. Trimming leaves V shorter by 6 bases and J shorter by 1 base, with the junction holding 5 bases beyond the gene matches. The germline V gene encodes CDR1 DFQATT and CDR2 SNEGSKA (reference sequence).